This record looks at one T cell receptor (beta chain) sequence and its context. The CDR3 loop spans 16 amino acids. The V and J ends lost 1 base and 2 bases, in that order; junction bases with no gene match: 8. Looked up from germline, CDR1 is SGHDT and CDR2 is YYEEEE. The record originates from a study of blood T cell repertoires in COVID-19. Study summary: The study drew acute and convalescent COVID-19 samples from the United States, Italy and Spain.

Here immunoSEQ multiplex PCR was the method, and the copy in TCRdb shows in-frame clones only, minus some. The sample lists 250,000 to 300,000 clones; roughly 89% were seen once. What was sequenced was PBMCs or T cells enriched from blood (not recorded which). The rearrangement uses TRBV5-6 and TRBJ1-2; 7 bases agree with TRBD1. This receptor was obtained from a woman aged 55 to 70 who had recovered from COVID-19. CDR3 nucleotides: TGTGCCAGCAGCTTGCCGCCGACAGGGACAAACTATGGCTACACCTTC. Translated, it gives CASSLPPTGTNYGYTF.